This paragraph reports one T cell receptor beta chain. Each TRB amplification used roughly 250-550 ng of genomic DNA from blood. These data are taken from a study of T and B cells in COVID-19 patients. TRB rearrangements were amplified by multiplex PCR with BIOMED2 TRB-A/B primers. One entry per CDR3 protein, called by TCRdb with MiXCR from the multiplex PCR reads. The profile shows 3,000 to 4,000 distinct CDR3 sequences, roughly 30% of them singletons. CDR3 length: 13 residues. Trimming stripped 4 bases from V and 10 bases from J, with 11 bases between. This chain connects TRBV12-3 or TRBV12-4 to TRBJ1-6; D call uncertain. The TCR comes from a human donor with active COVID-19. The donor label of this sample is uncertain. Specimen: blood. CDR3 in amino acids: CASSYGEGSPLHF. The CDR3 bases are TGTGCCAGCAGTTATGGGGAAGGGTCACCCCTCCACTTT.